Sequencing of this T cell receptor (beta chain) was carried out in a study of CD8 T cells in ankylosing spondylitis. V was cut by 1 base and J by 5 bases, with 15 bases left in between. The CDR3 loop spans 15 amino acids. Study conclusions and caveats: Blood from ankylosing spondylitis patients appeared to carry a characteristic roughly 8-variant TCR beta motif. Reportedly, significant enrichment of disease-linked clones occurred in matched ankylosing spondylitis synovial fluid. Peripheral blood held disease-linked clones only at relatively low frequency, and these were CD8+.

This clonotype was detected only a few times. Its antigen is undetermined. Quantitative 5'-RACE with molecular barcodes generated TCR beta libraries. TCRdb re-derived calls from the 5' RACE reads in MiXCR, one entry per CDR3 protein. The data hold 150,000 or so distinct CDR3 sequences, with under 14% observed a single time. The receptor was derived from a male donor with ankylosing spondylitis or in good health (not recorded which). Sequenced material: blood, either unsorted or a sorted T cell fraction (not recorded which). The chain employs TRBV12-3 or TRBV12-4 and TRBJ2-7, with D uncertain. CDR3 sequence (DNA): TGTGCCAGCAGTTTAGGTATAAGTAGCTACCACGAGCAGTACTTC. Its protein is CASSLGISSYHEQYF.